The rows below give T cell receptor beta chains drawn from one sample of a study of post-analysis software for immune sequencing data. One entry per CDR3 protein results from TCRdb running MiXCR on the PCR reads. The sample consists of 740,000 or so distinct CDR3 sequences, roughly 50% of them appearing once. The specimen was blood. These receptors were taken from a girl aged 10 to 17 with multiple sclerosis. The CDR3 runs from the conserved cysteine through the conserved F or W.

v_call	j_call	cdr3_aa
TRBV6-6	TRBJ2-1	CASSYSLTGEENNEQFF
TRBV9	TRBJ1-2	CAGSPTGTNYGYTF
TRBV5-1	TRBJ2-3	CASSSLARSADTQYF
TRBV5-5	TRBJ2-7	CASSLQGPYEQYF
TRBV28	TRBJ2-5	CASSLGTPGVETQYF
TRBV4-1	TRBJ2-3	CASSQAWAGTDTQYF
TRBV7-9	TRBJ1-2	CASSTLSGVPGYTF
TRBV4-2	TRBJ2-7	CASSYELAGEYEQYF
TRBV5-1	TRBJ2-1	CASSARLAGDRIEQFF
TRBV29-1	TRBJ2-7	CSVESQSSYEQYF
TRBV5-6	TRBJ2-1	CASSLGNYNEQFF
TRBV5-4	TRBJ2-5	CASSTGPNQETQYF
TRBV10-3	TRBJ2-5	CAILAGGVGVQYF
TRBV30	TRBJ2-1	CAWSVGPRDEQFF
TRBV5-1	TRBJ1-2	CASRKGREDGYTF
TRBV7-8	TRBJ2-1	CASSQDARSYDEQFF
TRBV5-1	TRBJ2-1	CASSPFRTGVHEQFF